These 28 T cell receptor beta chains share one sample of origin, sequenced in a study of OX40 agonist ivuxolimab in advanced cancers. The table came from immunoSEQ multiplex PCR; TCRdb's copy has only in-frame clones and leaves some out. The sample lists roughly 56,000 clones; roughly 85% were seen once. The sequencing here drew on CD4+ or CD8+ T cells sorted from blood, taken in a trial of the OX40 agonist ivuxolimab. All receptors derive from an adult with an advanced solid tumor such as melanoma, head and neck, liver or kidney cancer.

The count of this clone is one. The chain carries TRBV30 and TRBJ2-7, with D possibly matching TRBD1 (6 bases). Trimming took off 3 bases at V and 4 bases at J, with 19 bases between the two ends. Germline lookup yields CDR1 GTSNPN and CDR2 SVGIG (reference sequence). CDR3 length equals 15 residues. The DNA for the CDR3 is TGTGCCTGGAGGGGACAAATAAAGAGGGATTACGAGCAGTACTTC. This gives the protein CAWRGQIKRDYEQYF.

The chain uses TRBV28 and TRBJ2-7; a weak D match, TRBD2 (6 bases). This CDR3 is built from 13 residues. CDR1 and CDR2 from the germline V gene are MDHEN and SYDVKM. V was cut by 8 bases and J by 3 bases, with 14 bases left in between. This CDR3 reads CASEGDLGYEQYF. The CDR3 DNA follows: TGTGCCAGCGAAGGGGACTTGGGCTACGAGCAGTACTTC.

A note on this clone: This specimen includes other DNA sequences encoding the same CDR3. This chain connects TRBV7-3 to TRBJ1-1; no reliable D call. The germline V gene has CDR1 SGHTA and CDR2 FQGTGA. V shed 5 bases and J shed 1 base, with 8 bases lying between them. The CDR3 covers 13 residues. CDR3 DNA: TGTGCCAGCAGCCCCCAAGGGAACACTGAAGCTTTCTTT. Translated, it gives CASSPQGNTEAFF.

The chain links TRBV10-3 to TRBJ1-6; 7 nucleotides agree with TRBD1. V lost 6 bases, J lost 6 bases, and 11 bases stayed unmatched. Germline CDR1 reads ENHRY; CDR2 reads SYGVKD. The CDR3 runs to 16 residues. For the CDR3, the DNA is TGTGCCATCAGGACCGGGACAGCCCAGGGTAATTCACCCCTCCACTTT. Its translation: CAIRTGTAQGNSPLHF.

This chain links TRBV7-2 with TRBJ2-4; TRBD1 agrees at 8 bases. Germline lookup yields CDR1 SGHTA and CDR2 FQGNSA. J lost 9 bases, V lost 5 bases, and 9 bases had no gene match. The CDR3 contains 14 residues. The CDR3 region has the DNA TGTGCCAGCAGCCCCGCCAGGGGGCGGGGCATTCAGTACTTC. It yields the protein CASSPARGRGIQYF.

The chain links TRBV28 to TRBJ2-2; the match to TRBD1 covers 7 bases. Germline CDR1 is MDHEN and CDR2 is SYDVKM. The CDR3 spans 15 residues. The V segment lost 5 bases and the J segment 0 bases; nucleotides outside the gene matches: 3. Here the CDR3 reads CASSPGGTNTGELFF. CDR3 in DNA: TGTGCCAGCAGTCCAGGGGGAACGAACACCGGGGAGCTGTTTTTT.

CDR3 residues: CAARDSNTGELFF. As DNA, the CDR3 is TGTGCCGCGCGGGACTCGAACACCGGGGAGCTGTTTTTT. The chain is built from TRBV4-2 and TRBJ2-2; tentatively, D is TRBD2 (6 bases). V was shortened by 11 bases and J by 0 bases, with 10 bases between the two germline ends. The CDR3 has 13 amino acids. CDR1 is LGHNA and CDR2 is YNFKEQ in the germline V gene.

The J gene is TRBJ1-1, the V gene TRBV11-2; D may be TRBD1 (5 bases). The germline CDR1 and CDR2 sequences are SGHAT and FQNNGV. Trimming cost V 5 bases and J 3 bases, with 13 bases left between them. The CDR3 length is 14 residues. The CDR3 nucleotides read TGTGCCAGCAGCGGGCGCCGGGGGGACACTGAAGCTTTCTTT. Its translation is CASSGRRGDTEAFF. The full variable domain, rest sourced from reference TRBV11-2 and TRBJ1-1, is EAGVAQSPRYKIIEKRQSVAFWCNPISGHATLYWYQQILGQGPKLLIQFQNNGVVDDSQLPKDRFSAERLKGVDSTLKIQPAKLEDSAVYLCASSGRRGDTEAFFGQGTRLTVV.

Comments on this clone: The sample contains more than one DNA sequence encoding this CDR3. V is TRBV14 and J is TRBJ2-3; tentative D call: TRBD2 (6 bases). V was shortened by 0 bases and J by 0 bases, with 10 bases between the two germline ends. CDR1 and CDR2 (germline): SGHDN, FVKESK. The CDR3 is 16 residues long. The CDR3 DNA reads TGTGCCAGCAGCCAAGATGGCGGGGCTAGCACAGATACGCAGTATTTT. Its translation is CASSQDGGASTDTQYF.

The J gene is TRBJ2-7, the V gene TRBV6-6; 8 positions agree with TRBD1. Germline V gene sequence: CDR1 MNHNY, CDR2 SVGAGI (reference sequence). The CDR3 is 16 residues long. Trimming took 6 bases from V and 6 from J; bases not matched to a gene: 16. CDR3 protein: CASSSGQVSYVGEQYF. The CDR3 DNA reads as TGTGCCAGCAGCTCGGGACAGGTCTCTTACGTGGGCGAGCAGTACTTC.

The CDR3 spells CASSLRLDYGYTF. CDR3 sequence (DNA): TGTGCCAGCAGCTTAAGGTTGGACTATGGCTACACCTTC. The gene calls are TRBV7-9 and TRBJ1-2, with D unclear. Trimming took 2 bases from V and 3 from J, leaving 7 bases between them. The CDR3 has 13 residues. Germline V gives CDR1 SEHNR, CDR2 FQNEAQ (reference sequence). Combining the CDR3 with reference TRBV7-9 and TRBJ1-2 gives the whole variable domain DTGVSQNPRHKITKRGQNVTFRCDPISEHNRLYWYRQTLGQGPEFLTYFQNEAQLEKSRLLSDRFSAERPKGSFSTLEIQRTEQGDSAMYLCASSLRLDYGYTFGSGTRLTVV.

The V and J genes are TRBV7-9 and TRBJ2-7, with D possibly TRBD1 on 5 matching bases. This CDR3 has 15 amino acids. Germline CDR1 reads SEHNR; CDR2 reads FQNEAQ (reference sequence). The V gene lost 6 bases and the J gene lost 0 bases, with 15 bases spanning the gap. The chain's CDR3 is CASRLGAGYSYEQYF. CDR3 sequence (DNA): TGTGCCAGCAGGCTAGGGGCAGGTTACTCCTACGAGCAGTACTTC.

This clone was seen only once. The J gene is TRBJ1-2, the V gene TRBV7-6, with D unresolved. CDR3 length: 14 residues. The germline CDR1 and CDR2 sequences are SGHVS and FNYEAQ. V was cut by 5 bases and J by 4 bases, with 14 bases left in between. CDR3 sequence reads: CASSATAVPYGYTF. The DNA of the CDR3 is TGTGCCAGCAGCGCGACGGCCGTTCCCTATGGCTACACCTTC.

This chain links TRBV7-2 with TRBJ2-7; no clear D. Germline V gene data show CDR1 as SGHTA and CDR2 as FQGNSA. The CDR3 consists of 14 residues. Trimming left V 0 bases short and J 2 bases short, with 8 bases between. The CDR3 DNA is TGTGCCAGCAGCTTAGCGGGTGGAACCTACGAGCAGTACTTC. Amino acid sequence: CASSLAGGTYEQYF. The full variable domain, rest sourced from reference TRBV7-2 and TRBJ2-7, is GAGVSQSPSNKVTEKGKDVELRCDPISGHTALYWYRQSLGQGLEFLIYFQGNSAPDKSGLPSDRFSAERTGGSVSTLTIQRTQQEDSAVYLCASSLAGGTYEQYFGPGTRLTVT.

The chain recombines TRBV5-1 with TRBJ2-3, with a possible D match to TRBD1 (6 bases). The germline V gene encodes CDR1 SGHRS and CDR2 YFSETQ. Trimming removed 0 bases from V and 2 bases from J, with 10 bases in between. The CDR3 runs to 15 residues. CDR3 nucleotides: TGCGCCAGCAGCTTGGACAGGGCCCCCACAGATACGCAGTATTTT. Amino acid sequence: CASSLDRAPTDTQYF.

The rearrangement links TRBV2 to TRBJ1-5; D not resolved. Per germline, CDR1 SNHLY and CDR2 FYNNEI. This CDR3 has 13 residues. The V gene lost 4 bases and the J gene lost 4 bases, with 8 bases spanning the gap. The CDR3 region is CASSVRTNQPQHF. In DNA, the CDR3 is TGTGCCAGCAGTGTCCGGACGAATCAGCCCCAGCATTTT.

The chain employs TRBV27 and TRBJ2-6; no firm D call. Per the germline V gene, CDR1 is MNHEY and CDR2 is SMNVEV (reference sequence). The CDR3 runs to 14 residues. V was pared by 6 bases and J by 0 bases, with 6 bases between. Here the CDR3 reads CASSPHSGANVLTF. The DNA for the CDR3 is TGTGCCAGCAGCCCCCACTCTGGGGCCAACGTCCTGACTTTC. The variable domain in full, completed from reference TRBV27 and TRBJ2-6, reads EAQVTQNPRYLITVTGKKLTVTCSQNMNHEYMSWYRQDPGLGLRQIYYSMNVEVTDKGDVPEGYKVSRKEKRNFPLILESPSPNQTSLYFCASSPHSGANVLTFGAGSRLTVL.

This clone occurred many times. This sequence joins TRBV19 and TRBJ1-1, with D hard to call. Germline V CDR1 and CDR2: LNHDA, SQIVND (reference sequence). V was pared by 5 bases and J by 4 bases, with 14 bases between. The CDR3 runs to 14 residues. The CDR3 coding sequence is TGTGCCAGTAGTCCCTCGATTGATGGCACTGAAGCTTTCTTT. Protein product: CASSPSIDGTEAFF.

This clone was seen more than once but under ten times. In DNA, the CDR3 is TGTGCCAGCAGTGGGATAGGGACAAGAGGGACTATGGCTAATGAGCAGTTCTTC. This encodes CASSGIGTRGTMANEQFF. The chain has TRBV6-1 and TRBJ2-1; D is possibly TRBD2 (7 bases). Germline CDR1 reads MNHNS; CDR2 reads SASEGT. The CDR3 consists of 18 residues. V was pared by 4 bases and J by 7 bases, with 26 bases between.

The chain combines TRBV5-4 with TRBJ1-2; 7 nucleotides line up with TRBD1. Germline V gene sequence: CDR1 SGHNT, CDR2 YYREEE (reference sequence). CDR3 length equals 12 residues. Trimming at V came to 5 bases and at J to 7 bases, leaving 5 bases not matched to a gene. In DNA form, the CDR3 reads TGTGCCAGCAGTTCCTACAGGGGTGGCTACACCTTC. This sequence encodes CASSSYRGGYTF.

The genes are TRBV6-6 and TRBJ2-7; D assignment may be TRBD1 or TRBD2 (5 bases each). The CDR3 is 15 residues long. V lost 0 bases to trimming and J lost 0 bases, with 9 bases between them. Germline V CDR1 and CDR2: MNHNY, SVGAGI (reference sequence). CDR3 coding DNA: TGTGCCAGCAGTTACTCGGGGGAAAGCTCCTACGAGCAGTACTTC. Encoded protein: CASSYSGESSYEQYF.

V and J are TRBV10-3 and TRBJ2-7; perhaps TRBD1 as D (6 bases). The CDR3 is 17 amino acids. The V and J ends lost 4 bases and 3 bases respectively, with 22 bases between them. Germline assignment: CDR1 ENHRY and CDR2 SYGVKD. DNA for the CDR3: TGTGCCATCAGTGGGACAGTTGGAGACCCGCTCGGCTACGAGCAGTACTTC. Its protein is CAISGTVGDPLGYEQYF.

The V gene is TRBV4-3, the J gene TRBJ2-3, with D possibly matching TRBD1 (7 bases). The length of the CDR3 is 20 residues. Germline lookup yields CDR1 LGHNA and CDR2 YSLEER. V lost 1 base and J lost 3, with 26 bases in between. CDR3 DNA sequence: TGCGCCAGCAGCCAAGGACAAGGATTCGGGCAGGGGGGATTGACAGATACGCAGTATTTT. The encoded protein is CASSQGQGFGQGGLTDTQYF.

The chain employs TRBV19 and TRBJ2-1; tentative D call: TRBD2 (5 bases). The CDR3 contains 14 residues. Germline-derived CDR1 and CDR2 are LNHDA and SQIVND (reference sequence). V shed 7 bases and J shed 9 bases, with 19 bases lying between them. The CDR3 here is CASNDGPGRIEQFF. In DNA, the CDR3 is TGTGCCAGTAACGACGGACCGGGAAGAATTGAGCAGTTCTTC.

The chain links TRBV2 to TRBJ2-5, with 9 nucleotides matching TRBD2. Germline lookup yields CDR1 SNHLY and CDR2 FYNNEI. After removal of 7 bases from V and 2 bases from J, the junction contained 2 bases not matched to a gene. This CDR3 has 13 residues. CDR3 protein: CASMRGGQETQYF. The CDR3, as DNA: TGTGCCAGCATGCGGGGGGGACAAGAGACCCAGTACTTC.

The chain combines TRBV6-5 with TRBJ1-4; D gene uncertain. The CDR3 covers 13 residues. V lost 2 bases and J lost 8, with 9 bases in between. Germline values: CDR1 MNHEY, CDR2 SVGAGI. CDR3 loop: CASSYRVGEKLFF. CDR3 nucleotides: TGTGCCAGCAGTTACCGGGTGGGCGAAAAACTGTTTTTT.

V is TRBV28 and J is TRBJ1-1; D is uncertain. Deletions cut 4 bases from V and 3 bases from J, with 12 bases between. The CDR3 contains 14 residues. The germline V gene encodes CDR1 MDHEN and CDR2 SYDVKM. CDR3: CASSSPAGYTEAFF. The CDR3 DNA is TGTGCCAGCAGTTCCCCGGCAGGCTACACTGAAGCTTTCTTT.

The genes are TRBV2 and TRBJ2-5; TRBD2 matches at 8 bases. The germline V gene encodes CDR1 SNHLY and CDR2 FYNNEI. The CDR3 length is 15 residues. The ends lost 7 bases at V and 5 bases at J; junction bases unmatched: 12. CDR3 residues: CASIWGHGLAETQYF. DNA of the CDR3: TGTGCCAGCATTTGGGGACACGGACTAGCCGAGACCCAGTACTTC.